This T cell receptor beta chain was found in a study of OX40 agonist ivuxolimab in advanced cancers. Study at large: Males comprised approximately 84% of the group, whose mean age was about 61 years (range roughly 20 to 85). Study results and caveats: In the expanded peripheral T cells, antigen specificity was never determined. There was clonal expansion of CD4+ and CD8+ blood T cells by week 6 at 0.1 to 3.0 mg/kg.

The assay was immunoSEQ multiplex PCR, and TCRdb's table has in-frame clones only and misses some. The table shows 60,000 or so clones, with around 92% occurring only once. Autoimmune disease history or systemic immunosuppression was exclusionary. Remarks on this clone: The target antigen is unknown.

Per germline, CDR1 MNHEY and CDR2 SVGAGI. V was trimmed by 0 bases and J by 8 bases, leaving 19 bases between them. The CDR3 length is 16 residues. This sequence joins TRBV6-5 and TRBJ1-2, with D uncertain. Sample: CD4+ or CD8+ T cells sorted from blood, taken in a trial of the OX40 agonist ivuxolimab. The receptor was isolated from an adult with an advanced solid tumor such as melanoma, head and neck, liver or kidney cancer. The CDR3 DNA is TGTGCCAGCAGTTACTCCTCGATCCTCCCGTATCAGGGCTACACCTTC. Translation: CASSYSSILPYQGYTF.